This TCR beta chain came from a study of T cells in tuberculosis. Study at large: CD1B tetramers identified T cells specific for mycobacterial lipid GMM. This South African cohort compared adolescents with or without latent tuberculosis against adults with active tuberculosis.

Profiled with immunoSEQ multiplex PCR; TCRdb holds only in-frame clones, not every one. The table includes about 33,000 clones, 85% to 95% detected once. At study entry, adolescents had tuberculin skin tests and IGRA screening. The clonotype comes from a donor aged 10-35 years with latent tuberculosis or without tuberculosis infection. Some clones in this sample may be carry-over from other donors' samples. Sequencing was carried out using PBMCs.

CDR3 sequence reads: CASSQDPRGRGNTIYF. The DNA for the CDR3 is TGCGCCAGCAGCCAAGATCCAAGGGGGCGCGGAAACACCATATATTTT. V gene TRBV4-1 combines with J gene TRBJ1-3; 7 bases fit TRBD1. The CDR3 length is 16 residues. Trimming cost V 0 bases and J 4 bases; bases outside gene matches: 6. Per the germline V gene, CDR1 is MGHRA and CDR2 is YSYEKL.